The rows below give T cell receptor beta chains drawn from one sample of a study of blood T cell repertoires in COVID-19. Data came from immunoSEQ multiplex PCR; TCRdb stores just in-frame clones and leaves some out. The data hold tens of thousands of clones, with 80% to 85% observed a single time. Sequencing was done on a sample of peripheral blood. Source of these receptors: a woman in her sixties or seventies with acute or convalescent COVID-19. The CDR3 runs from the conserved cysteine through the conserved F or W. The D gene is left open where the match is weak. Size tells how often a clone was seen (once, few, many) or the class of an expanded clone, and some rows leave it out.

DNA: TGTGCCAGCAGCCCTAGAGCGGGAGTAAAACTGTTTTTT; CDR3: CASSPRAGVKLFF; size: .; J: TRBJ1-4; length: 13; D: .; V: TRBV11-2
DNA: TGTGCCAGCAGCCAAGGGGCGGGAAGCTATGGCTACACCTTC; CDR3: CASSQGAGSYGYTF; size: .; J: TRBJ1-2; length: 14; D: .; V: TRBV3-1/TRBV3-2
DNA: TGCGCCAGCAGGCCGGGACAGTTGAACACTGAAGCTTTCTTT; CDR3: CASRPGQLNTEAFF; size: .; J: TRBJ1-1; length: 14; D: TRBD1; V: TRBV5-1
DNA: TGTGCCAGCAGGGCCCAACCCAACACCGGGGAGCTGTTTTTT; CDR3: CASRAQPNTGELFF; size: .; J: TRBJ2-2; length: 14; D: .; V: TRBV27
DNA: TGTGCCAGCTCACAGGGACAGGGGAACACTGAAGCTTTCTTT; CDR3: CASSQGQGNTEAFF; size: .; J: TRBJ1-1; length: 14; D: TRBD1; V: TRBV18
DNA: TGTGCCAGTAGTATAGGGAGACTCGTGTTCACCGGGGAGCTGTTTTTT; CDR3: CASSIGRLVFTGELFF; size: .; J: TRBJ2-2; length: 16; D: .; V: TRBV19
DNA: TGTGCCATCAGGGAGGCAGGGCTTAACTATGGCTACACCTTC; CDR3: CAIREAGLNYGYTF; size: .; J: TRBJ1-2; length: 14; D: .; V: TRBV10-3
DNA: TGTGCCAGCAGCCTGGGACAGTTATCAAATCAGCCCCAGCATTTT; CDR3: CASSLGQLSNQPQHF; size: .; J: TRBJ1-5; length: 15; D: TRBD1; V: TRBV5-6
DNA: TGTGCCAGCAGCGCCGCAGGGTCTCAGAACACTGAAGCTTTCTTT; CDR3: CASSAAGSQNTEAFF; size: .; J: TRBJ1-1; length: 15; D: .; V: TRBV5-5
DNA: TGTGCCATCAGTGACAGCTCCTATAATTCACCCCTCCACTTT; CDR3: CAISDSSYNSPLHF; size: once; J: TRBJ1-6; length: 14; D: .; V: TRBV10-3